These 21 T cell receptor beta chains were all obtained from the same sample, sequenced in a study of blood T cell repertoires in COVID-19. Only in-frame clones appear in the TCRdb table, and some are missing; sequencing was by immunoSEQ multiplex PCR. This sample carries roughly 250,000 clones, approximately 91% of them seen once, and the ten largest clones take 2% to 2.5%. The specimen sequenced was PBMCs or T cells enriched from blood (not recorded which). Source of these receptors: a woman aged 35 to 49 with acute COVID-19.

This clone was detected a few times. This sequence joins TRBV6-5 and TRBJ1-4; D unclear. Trimming stripped 4 bases from V and 8 bases from J, with 14 bases between. This CDR3 has 14 residues. From germline, CDR1 is MNHEY and CDR2 SVGAGI. The CDR3 coding sequence is TGTGCCAGCAGTTCCGAGGGTACCAGAGAAAAACTGTTTTTT. Its protein product is CASSSEGTREKLFF.

The rearrangement links TRBV19 to TRBJ2-3, with a tentative D call TRBD1 (5 bases). The V and J ends lost 3 bases and 9 bases respectively, with 10 bases between them. Germline V gives CDR1 LNHDA, CDR2 SQIVND (reference sequence). CDR3 length equals 12 residues. CDR3 loop: CASSMAKGTQYF. Written as DNA, the CDR3 is TGTGCCAGTAGTATGGCAAAGGGGACGCAGTATTTT.

CDR3 coding DNA: TGTGCCAGCAGAGATCCGGGACTAGCGATTAATGAGCAGTTCTTC. Residues: CASRDPGLAINEQFF. The V and J genes are TRBV6-5 and TRBJ2-1; the match to TRBD2 covers 10 bases. The germline gives CDR1 MNHEY, CDR2 SVGAGI. J lost 7 bases, V lost 6 bases, and 9 bases had no gene match. This CDR3 has 15 residues.

This rearrangement joins TRBV5-5 to TRBJ1-3; 9 bases are shared with TRBD1. The J segment lost 2 bases and the V segment lost 4 bases, leaving 7 bases of the junction unmatched. CDR3 length: 16 amino acids. Germline CDR1 is SGHKS and CDR2 is YYEKEE (reference sequence). Here the CDR3 reads CASSTGGARTGNTIYF. CDR3 DNA: TGTGCCAGCAGCACAGGGGGCGCGAGAACTGGAAACACCATATATTTT.

The chain is built from TRBV4-1 and TRBJ1-5; the match to TRBD1 covers 7 bases. Losses at the gene ends were 4 bases for V and 7 bases for J; bases not matched to a gene: 10. Looked up from germline, CDR1 is MGHRA and CDR2 is YSYEKL. The CDR3 has 15 residues. The CDR3 DNA sequence: TGCGCCAGCAGCCCCGGGAAGGGGGCATGGCAGCCCCAGCATTTT. It specifies CASSPGKGAWQPQHF.

The chain links TRBV24-1 to TRBJ2-5; D is uncertain. The V gene lost 6 bases and the J gene lost 5 bases, with 9 bases spanning the gap. CDR3 length equals 12 residues. The germline gives CDR1 KGHDR, CDR2 SFDVKD. The CDR3 is CATSKVGETQYF. In DNA, the CDR3 is TGTGCCACCAGTAAGGTCGGGGAGACCCAGTACTTC.

J is TRBJ1-4 and V is TRBV5-1, with unresolved D. This CDR3 contains 15 residues. Germline values: CDR1 SGHRS, CDR2 YFSETQ. V lost 4 bases and J 0 bases, leaving 10 bases between the germline ends. The CDR3 reads CASSLETATNEKLFF. CDR3 nucleotides: TGCGCCAGCAGCCTGGAGACTGCAACTAATGAAAAACTGTTTTTT.

The rearrangement uses TRBV2 and TRBJ2-5; D is unclear. Germline assignment: CDR1 SNHLY and CDR2 FYNNEI. V lost 8 bases and J 4 bases, leaving 5 bases between the germline ends. CDR3 length: 10 amino acids. CDR3 sequence: CASAAETQYF. CDR3 DNA sequence: TGTGCCAGCGCGGCAGAGACCCAGTACTTC.

CDR3 sequence: CASGRGGSTDTQYF. CDR3 nucleotides: TGTGCCAGCGGTCGAGGGGGAAGCACAGATACGCAGTATTTT. The chain has TRBV9 and TRBJ2-3; possibly TRBD1 for D (6 bases). With 7 bases removed from V and 0 bases from J, the gap between germline ends came to 12 bases. This CDR3 spans 14 amino acids. The V gene's germline CDR1 is SGDLS and CDR2 YYNGEE. Drawing the rest from reference TRBV9 and TRBJ2-3, the complete variable domain is DSGVTQTPKHLITATGQRVTLRCSPRSGDLSVYWYQQSLDQGLQFLIQYYNGEERAKGNILERFSAQQFPDLHSELNLSSLELGDSALYFCASGRGGSTDTQYFGPGTRLTVL.

The rearrangement links TRBV15 to TRBJ1-1, with 8 bases identical to TRBD1. The CDR3 spans 15 residues. J lost 4 bases, V lost 2 bases, and 6 bases had no gene match. Germline values: CDR1 LNHNV, CDR2 YYDKDF (reference sequence). CDR3 sequence: CATSRLTGVVTEAFF. Written as DNA, the CDR3 is TGTGCCACCAGCAGACTGACAGGGGTTGTCACTGAAGCTTTCTTT. Together with reference TRBV15 and TRBJ1-1, the CDR3 gives the full variable domain: DAMVIQNPRYQVTQFGKPVTLSCSQTLNHNVMYWYQQKSSQAPKLLFHYYDKDFNNEADTPDNFQSRRPNTSFCFLDIRSPGLGDTAMYLCATSRLTGVVTEAFFGQGTRLTVV.

This clone appeared once. J is TRBJ2-7 and V is TRBV28; a possible D gene is TRBD2 (6 bases). Germline CDR1 MDHEN, CDR2 SYDVKM. CDR3 length: 15 amino acids. The ends were cut back, 7 bases at V and 4 bases at J, with 20 bases in the middle. The CDR3: CASTKARGLSYEQYF. CDR3 in DNA: TGTGCCAGCACCAAAGCGAGGGGACTGAGTTACGAGCAGTACTTC.

The gene calls are TRBV2 and TRBJ1-1; D is ambiguous. The CDR3 runs to 13 residues. The V end lost 6 bases, the J end lost 2 bases, and 10 bases lay between the germline ends. The germline V gene has CDR1 SNHLY and CDR2 FYNNEI. The CDR3 DNA sequence: TGTGCCAGCAGGGAAACAGATAACACTGAAGCTTTCTTT. Residues: CASRETDNTEAFF.

The chain uses TRBV6-6 and TRBJ2-1; maybe TRBD1 (5 bases). Germline V gene sequence: CDR1 MNHNY, CDR2 SVGAGI (reference sequence). The CDR3 has 15 amino acids. V lost 2 bases, J lost 1 base, and 9 bases lay in between. The CDR3 nucleotides are TGTGCCAGCAGTTACCCGGCAGGGTCCTACAATGAGCAGTTCTTC. Its translation: CASSYPAGSYNEQFF.

V is TRBV5-4 and J is TRBJ2-5, with TRBD2 matching 9 bases. Trimming removed 4 bases from V and 3 bases from J; junction bases left unmatched: 7. The CDR3 runs 15 residues. CDR1 and CDR2 (germline): SGHNT, YYREEE (reference sequence). CDR3 loop: CASSPGQRGEETQYF. The CDR3 bases are TGTGCCAGCAGCCCGGGGCAGCGGGGGGAAGAGACCCAGTACTTC.

V and J are TRBV24-1 and TRBJ1-5; TRBD1 matches at 7 bases. The CDR3 length is 16 residues. Germline CDR1 KGHDR, CDR2 SFDVKD. The trim removed 3 bases at V and 0 bases at J, leaving 4 bases unmatched. CDR3 in amino acids: CATSDAGQSSNQPQHF. CDR3 in DNA: TGTGCCACCAGTGATGCGGGACAGAGTAGCAATCAGCCCCAGCATTTT.

For this clone: The sample contains more than one DNA sequence encoding this CDR3. The chain uses TRBV2 and TRBJ1-2, with D perhaps matching TRBD1 (5 bases). V lost 6 bases, J lost 3 bases, and 11 bases lay in between. Germline V gene sequence: CDR1 SNHLY, CDR2 FYNNEI. This CDR3 has 13 residues. This chain's CDR3 is CASRGQGDYGYTF. Here the CDR3 DNA reads TGTGCCAGCAGGGGCCAGGGTGACTATGGCTACACCTTC.

In this sample, this clone turned up once. This chain connects TRBV2 to TRBJ1-2; the D gene is possibly TRBD1 (5 bases). Trimming took off 5 bases at V and 3 bases at J, with 7 bases between the two ends. The CDR3 totals 12 residues. CDR1 is SNHLY and CDR2 is FYNNEI in the germline V gene. Here the CDR3 DNA reads TGTGCCAGCAGTCAGGGTTACTATGGCTACACCTTC. Translated, it gives CASSQGYYGYTF.

This clone has just a few counts. The chain links TRBV6-2 or TRBV6-3 to TRBJ2-2; D uncertain. CDR3 length: 14 amino acids. CDR1 is MNHEY, CDR2 SVGEGT, per germline. With 2 bases removed from V and 0 bases from J, the gap between germline ends came to 4 bases. CDR3 region: CASSYVSNTGELFF. In nucleotides, the CDR3 is TGTGCCAGCAGTTACGTCTCGAACACCGGGGAGCTGTTTTTT.

This chain uses TRBV3-1 (or the pseudogene TRBV3-2) with TRBJ2-1, with unresolved D. V lost 3 bases and J 13 bases, leaving 13 bases between the germline ends. The CDR3 covers 12 residues. From germline, CDR1 is LGHDT and CDR2 YNNKEL (reference sequence). CDR3 residues: CASSQTTVNQFF. In nucleotides, the CDR3 is TGTGCCAGCAGCCAGACCACAGTGAATCAGTTCTTC.

About this clone: The same CDR3 is also encoded by other DNA sequences in this sample. V and J are TRBV5-4 and TRBJ2-5; tentatively, D is TRBD2 (7 bases). Looked up from germline, CDR1 is SGHNT and CDR2 is YYREEE (reference sequence). V gave up 1 base and J gave up 4 bases, with 8 bases separating them. The CDR3 extends over 13 amino acids. In nucleotides, the CDR3 is TGTGCCAGCAGCTTGAGGGGGGGAGAGACCCAGTACTTC. This sequence encodes CASSLRGGETQYF.

The rearrangement uses TRBV7-5 and TRBJ1-1. TRBV7-5 has pseudogene status. This CDR3 has 14 residues. The CDR3 protein is CARSLAGGNTEAFF. The CDR3 DNA follows: TGTGCCAGAAGCTTAGCAGGAGGGAACACTGAAGCTTTCTTT.